This entry is about one T cell receptor (beta chain). Its cognate antigen is unknown. Profiled with immunoSEQ multiplex PCR; TCRdb holds only in-frame clones, not every one. Here the sample spans about 95,000 clones, about 85% being singletons. This specimen belongs to a study of OX40 agonist ivuxolimab in advanced cancers. Study in general: Treatment of patients was with ivuxolimab, an agonistic anti-OX40 (CD134) antibody. Three partial responders included one hepatocellular carcinoma patient and two cutaneous melanoma patients. Whole-study findings and limits: Nonresponders, in some cases, also had low normalized T-cell clonal expansion.

The specimen was CD4+ or CD8+ T cells sorted from blood, collected in a trial of the OX40 agonist ivuxolimab. This TCR was recovered from an adult with an advanced solid tumor such as melanoma, head and neck, liver or kidney cancer.

The CDR3 nucleotides are TGTGCCTCTCAAGGGGGCGGGTCGGGAGATACGCAGTATTTT. Its translation: CASQGGGSGDTQYF. The rearrangement uses TRBV9 and TRBJ2-3, with TRBD1 matching over 7 bases. CDR3 length equals 14 residues. The trim removed 10 bases at V and 5 bases at J, leaving 13 bases unmatched. Germline V gene sequence: CDR1 SGDLS, CDR2 YYNGEE.